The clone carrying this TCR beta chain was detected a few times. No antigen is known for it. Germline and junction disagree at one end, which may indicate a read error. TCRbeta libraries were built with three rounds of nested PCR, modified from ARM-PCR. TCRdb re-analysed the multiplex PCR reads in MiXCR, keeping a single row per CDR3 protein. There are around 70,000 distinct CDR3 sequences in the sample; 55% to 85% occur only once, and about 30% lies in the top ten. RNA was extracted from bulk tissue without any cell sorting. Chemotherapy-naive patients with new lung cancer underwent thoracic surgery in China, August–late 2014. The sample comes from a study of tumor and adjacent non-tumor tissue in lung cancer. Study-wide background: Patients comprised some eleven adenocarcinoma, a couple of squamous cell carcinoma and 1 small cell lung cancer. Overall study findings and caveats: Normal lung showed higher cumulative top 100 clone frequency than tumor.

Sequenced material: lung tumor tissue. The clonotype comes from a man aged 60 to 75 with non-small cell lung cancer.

CDR3 in DNA: TGCAGCGTAGGGACAGGGGGAACTAATGGAAAACTGTTTTTT. This encodes CSVGTGGTNGKLFF. This rearrangement joins TRBV29-1 to TRBJ1-4, with 11 positions matching TRBD1. The CDR3 is 14 amino acids. From germline, CDR1 is SQVTM and CDR2 ANQGSEA.